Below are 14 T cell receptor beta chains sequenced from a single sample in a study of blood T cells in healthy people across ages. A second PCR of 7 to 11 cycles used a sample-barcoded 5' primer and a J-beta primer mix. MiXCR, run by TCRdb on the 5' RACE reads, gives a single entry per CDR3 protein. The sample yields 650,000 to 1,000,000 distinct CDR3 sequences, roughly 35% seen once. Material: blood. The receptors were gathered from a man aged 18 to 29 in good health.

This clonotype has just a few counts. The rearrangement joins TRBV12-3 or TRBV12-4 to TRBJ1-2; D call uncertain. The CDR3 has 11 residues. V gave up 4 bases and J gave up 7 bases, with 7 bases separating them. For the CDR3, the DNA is TGTGCCAGCAGTTCGTACACTGGCTACACCTTC. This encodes CASSSYTGYTF.

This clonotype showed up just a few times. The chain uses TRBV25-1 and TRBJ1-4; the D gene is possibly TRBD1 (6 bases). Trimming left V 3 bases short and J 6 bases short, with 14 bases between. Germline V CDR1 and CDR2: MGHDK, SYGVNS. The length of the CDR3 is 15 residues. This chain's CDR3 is CASSDPGQRDEKLFF. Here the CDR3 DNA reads TGTGCCAGCAGTGACCCTGGACAGAGAGATGAAAAACTGTTTTTT.

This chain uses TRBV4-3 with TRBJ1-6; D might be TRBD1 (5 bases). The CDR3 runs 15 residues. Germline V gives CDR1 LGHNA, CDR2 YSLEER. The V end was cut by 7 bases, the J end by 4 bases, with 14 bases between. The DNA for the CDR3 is TGCGCCAGCACCGCAAGGGACTCATATAATTCACCCCTCCACTTT. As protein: CASTARDSYNSPLHF.

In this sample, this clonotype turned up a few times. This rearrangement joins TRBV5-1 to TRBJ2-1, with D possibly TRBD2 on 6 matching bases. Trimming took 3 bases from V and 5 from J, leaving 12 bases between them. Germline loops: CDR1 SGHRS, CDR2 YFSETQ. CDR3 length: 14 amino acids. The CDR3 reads CASSSGDFHNEQFF. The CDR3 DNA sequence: TGCGCCAGCAGCTCGGGGGATTTCCACAATGAGCAGTTCTTC.

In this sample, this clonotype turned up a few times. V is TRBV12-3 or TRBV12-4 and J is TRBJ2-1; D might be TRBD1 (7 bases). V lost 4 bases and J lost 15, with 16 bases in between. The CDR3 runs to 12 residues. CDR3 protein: CASSSGSGDRFF. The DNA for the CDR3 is TGTGCCAGCAGTTCTGGCTCGGGGGACAGGTTCTTC.

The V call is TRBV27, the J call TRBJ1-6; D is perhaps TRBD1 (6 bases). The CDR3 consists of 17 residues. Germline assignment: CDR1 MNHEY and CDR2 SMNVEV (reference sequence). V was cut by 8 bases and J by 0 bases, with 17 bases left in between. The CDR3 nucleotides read TGTGCCAGCGGTGCCTTGACAGGCGGCTCCTATAATTCACCCCTCCACTTT. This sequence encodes CASGALTGGSYNSPLHF.

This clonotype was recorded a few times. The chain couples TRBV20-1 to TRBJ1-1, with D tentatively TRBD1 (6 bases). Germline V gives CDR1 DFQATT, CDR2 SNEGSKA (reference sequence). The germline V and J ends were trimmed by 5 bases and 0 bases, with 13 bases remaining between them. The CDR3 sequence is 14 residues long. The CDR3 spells CSAVSGGMNTEAFF. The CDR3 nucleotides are TGCAGTGCTGTCAGCGGGGGCATGAACACTGAAGCTTTCTTT.

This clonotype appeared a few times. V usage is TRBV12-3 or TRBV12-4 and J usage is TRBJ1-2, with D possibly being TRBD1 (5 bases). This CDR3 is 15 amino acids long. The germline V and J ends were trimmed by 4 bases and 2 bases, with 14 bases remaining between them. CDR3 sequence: CASSYSAAGNYGYTF. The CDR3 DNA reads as TGTGCCAGCAGTTACAGTGCAGCAGGGAACTATGGCTACACCTTC.

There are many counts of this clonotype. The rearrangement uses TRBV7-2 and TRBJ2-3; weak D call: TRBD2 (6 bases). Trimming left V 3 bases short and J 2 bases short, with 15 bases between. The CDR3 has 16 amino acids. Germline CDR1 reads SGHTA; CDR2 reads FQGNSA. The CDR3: CASSLPGLLATDTQYF. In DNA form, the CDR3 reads TGTGCCAGCAGCTTGCCGGGACTTCTAGCCACAGATACGCAGTATTTT.

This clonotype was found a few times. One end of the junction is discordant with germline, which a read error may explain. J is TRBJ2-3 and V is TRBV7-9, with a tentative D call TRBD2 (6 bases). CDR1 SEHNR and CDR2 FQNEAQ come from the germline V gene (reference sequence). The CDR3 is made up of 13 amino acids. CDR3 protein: CASSLGGEDMQYF. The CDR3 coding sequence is TGTGCCAGCAGCTTAGGTGGGGAGGATATGCAGTATTTT.

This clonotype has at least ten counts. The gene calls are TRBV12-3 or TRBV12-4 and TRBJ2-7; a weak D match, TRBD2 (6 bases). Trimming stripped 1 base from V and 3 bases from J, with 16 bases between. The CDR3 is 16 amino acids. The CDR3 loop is CASSLGGGGTVYEQYF. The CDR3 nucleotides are TGTGCCAGCAGTTTAGGGGGTGGGGGGACGGTCTACGAGCAGTACTTC.

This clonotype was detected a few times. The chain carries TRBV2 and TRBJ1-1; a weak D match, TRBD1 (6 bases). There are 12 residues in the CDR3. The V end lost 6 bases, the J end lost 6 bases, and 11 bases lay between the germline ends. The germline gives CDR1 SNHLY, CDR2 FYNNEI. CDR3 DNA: TGTGCCAGCAGGCTAACAGGGCCTGAAGCTTTCTTT. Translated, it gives CASRLTGPEAFF.

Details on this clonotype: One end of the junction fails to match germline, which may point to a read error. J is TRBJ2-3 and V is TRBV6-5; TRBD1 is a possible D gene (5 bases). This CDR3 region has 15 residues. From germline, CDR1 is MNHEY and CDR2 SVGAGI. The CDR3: CASTCSRVATDTQYF. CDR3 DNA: TGTGCCAGCACCTGCTCACGGGTTGCGACAGATACACAGTATTTT.

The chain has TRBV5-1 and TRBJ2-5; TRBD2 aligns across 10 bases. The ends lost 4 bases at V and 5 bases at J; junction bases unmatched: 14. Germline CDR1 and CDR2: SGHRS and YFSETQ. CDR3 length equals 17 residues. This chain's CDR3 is CASSPYFGLAVKETQYF. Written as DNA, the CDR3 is TGCGCCAGCAGCCCGTACTTTGGACTAGCGGTTAAGGAGACCCAGTACTTC. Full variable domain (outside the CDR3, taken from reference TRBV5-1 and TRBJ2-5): KAGVTQTPRYLIKTRGQQVTLSCSPISGHRSVSWYQQTPGQGLQFLFEYFSETQRNKGNFPGRFSGRQFSNSRSEMNVSTLELGDSALYLCASSPYFGLAVKETQYFGPGTRLLVL.